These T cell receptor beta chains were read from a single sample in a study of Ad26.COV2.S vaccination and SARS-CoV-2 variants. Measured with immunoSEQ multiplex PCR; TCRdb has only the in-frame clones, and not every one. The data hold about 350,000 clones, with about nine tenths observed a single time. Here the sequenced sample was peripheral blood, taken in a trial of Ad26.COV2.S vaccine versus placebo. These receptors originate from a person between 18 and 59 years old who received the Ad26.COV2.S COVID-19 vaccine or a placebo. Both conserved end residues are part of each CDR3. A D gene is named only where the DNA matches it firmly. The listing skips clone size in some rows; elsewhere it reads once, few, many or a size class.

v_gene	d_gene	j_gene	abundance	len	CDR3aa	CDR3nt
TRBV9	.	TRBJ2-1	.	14	CASSPWNSANEQFF	TGTGCCAGCAGCCCTTGGAACTCCGCCAATGAGCAGTTCTTC
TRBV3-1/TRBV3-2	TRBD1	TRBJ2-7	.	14	CASSPGTGVYEQYF	TGTGCCAGCAGCCCCGGGACAGGGGTTTACGAGCAGTACTTC
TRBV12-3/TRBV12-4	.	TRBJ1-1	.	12	CASSLGAPGAFF	TGTGCCAGCAGTTTGGGGGCCCCCGGAGCTTTCTTT
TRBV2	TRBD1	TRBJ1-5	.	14	CASSGQGAHQPQHF	TGTGCCAGCAGTGGACAGGGGGCCCATCAGCCCCAGCATTTT
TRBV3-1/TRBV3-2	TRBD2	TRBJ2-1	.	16	CASSREPAGGLNEQFF	TGTGCCAGCAGCCGGGAACCAGCGGGGGGGCTTAATGAGCAGTTCTTC
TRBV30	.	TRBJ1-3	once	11	CAWSVLDTIYF	TGTGCCTGGAGTGTATTAGACACCATATATTTT
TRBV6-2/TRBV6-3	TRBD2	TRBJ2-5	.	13	CASSGTSGGTQYF	TGTGCCAGCAGCGGGACTAGCGGGGGGACCCAGTACTTC
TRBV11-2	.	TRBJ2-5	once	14	CASSPRTKQETQYF	TGTGCCAGCAGCCCGAGGACTAAACAAGAGACCCAGTACTTC
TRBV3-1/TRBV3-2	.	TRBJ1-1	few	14	CASSHRTDNTEAFF	TGTGCCAGCAGCCATCGGACAGATAACACTGAAGCTTTCTTT
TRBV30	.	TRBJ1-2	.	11	CAREGPRGYTF	TGTGCTCGCGAGGGCCCACGCGGCTACACCTTC
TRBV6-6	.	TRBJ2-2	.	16	CASRGPSEANTGELFF	TGTGCCAGCAGGGGGCCTAGCGAAGCGAACACCGGGGAGCTGTTTTTT
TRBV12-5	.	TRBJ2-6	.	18	CASGLGGTAVSGANVLTF	TGTGCTAGTGGACTCGGGGGGACAGCAGTCTCTGGGGCCAACGTCCTGACTTTC
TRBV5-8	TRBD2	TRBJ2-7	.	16	CASRRGTSGSPYEQYF	TGTGCCAGCAGAAGAGGGACTAGTGGTTCTCCCTACGAGCAGTACTTC
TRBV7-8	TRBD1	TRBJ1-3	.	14	CASSLGGQGNTIYF	TGTGCCAGCAGCTTAGGGGGACAGGGAAACACCATATATTTT
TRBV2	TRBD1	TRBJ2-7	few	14	CASKPDRGGDEQYF	TGTGCCAGCAAACCAGACAGGGGTGGCGACGAGCAGTACTTC
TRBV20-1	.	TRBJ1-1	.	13	CSAGGAANTEAFF	TGCAGTGCTGGTGGTGCGGCGAACACTGAAGCTTTCTTT
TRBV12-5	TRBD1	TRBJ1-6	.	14	CASGPGQGRSPLHF	TGTGCTAGTGGTCCAGGACAGGGAAGATCACCCCTCCACTTT
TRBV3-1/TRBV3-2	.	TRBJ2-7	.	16	CASSQGAGRKPYEQYF	TGTGCCAGCAGCCAAGGGGCAGGGCGTAAACCCTACGAGCAGTACTTC
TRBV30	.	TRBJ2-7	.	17	CAWSVPVQTIIKSEQYF	TGTGCCTGGAGTGTACCTGTACAGACAATAATTAAATCCGAGCAGTACTTC
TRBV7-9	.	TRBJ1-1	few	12	CASSTLWTEAFF	TGTGCCAGCAGCACCTTATGGACTGAAGCTTTCTTT
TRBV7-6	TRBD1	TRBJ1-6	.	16	CASSSLSGTASSPLHF	TGTGCCAGCAGCTCTCTCTCCGGGACAGCAAGTTCACCCCTCCACTTT
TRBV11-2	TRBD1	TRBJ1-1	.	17	CASSFVYRDRLNTEAFF	TGTGCCAGCAGCTTTGTTTACAGGGACAGGCTGAACACTGAAGCTTTCTTT
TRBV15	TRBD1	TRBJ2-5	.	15	CATSPEQGSTETQYF	TGTGCCACCAGCCCCGAACAGGGGTCCACGGAGACCCAGTACTTC
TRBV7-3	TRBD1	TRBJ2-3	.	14	CASSRTGSTDTQYF	TGTGCCAGCAGCCGGACAGGGTCGACAGATACGCAGTATTTT
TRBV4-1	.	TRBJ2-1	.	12	CASSQDLSEQFF	TGCGCCAGCAGCCAAGATCTCAGTGAGCAGTTCTTC
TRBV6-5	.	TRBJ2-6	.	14	CASDERPGANVLTF	TGTGCCAGCGACGAGCGACCTGGGGCCAACGTCCTGACTTTC
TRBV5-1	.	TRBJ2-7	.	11	CASSLRGEQYF	TGCGCCAGCAGCTTGAGGGGGGAGCAGTACTTC
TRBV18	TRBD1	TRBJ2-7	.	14	CASSLDRGTYEQYF	TGTGCCAGCTCACTGGACAGGGGGACCTACGAGCAGTACTTC
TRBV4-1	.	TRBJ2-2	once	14	CASSQKEGTGELFF	TGCGCCAGCAGCCAAAAAGAGGGAACCGGGGAGCTGTTTTTT
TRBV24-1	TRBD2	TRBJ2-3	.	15	CATSDKRGGRDTQYF	TGTGCCACCAGTGATAAGCGGGGGGGCCGCGATACGCAGTATTTT
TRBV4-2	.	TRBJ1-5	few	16	CASSQINIRGKEPQHF	TGTGCCAGCAGCCAGATCAACATCAGGGGAAAGGAGCCCCAGCATTTT
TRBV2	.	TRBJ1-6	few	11	CASSPYRALHF	TGTGCCAGCAGCCCGTACCGGGCCCTCCACTTT
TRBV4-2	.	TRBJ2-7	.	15	CASSQEGTPNYEQYF	TGTGCCAGCAGCCAAGAAGGGACACCCAACTACGAGCAGTACTTC
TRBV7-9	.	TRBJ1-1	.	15	CASSLVGGQNTEAFF	TGTGCCAGCAGCTTAGTGGGGGGACAGAACACTGAAGCTTTCTTT
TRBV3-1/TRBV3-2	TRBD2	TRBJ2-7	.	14	CASSQGGGSYEQYF	TGTGCCAGCAGCCAAGGGGGGGGCTCCTACGAGCAGTACTTC
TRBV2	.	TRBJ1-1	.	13	CASRQIMNTEAFF	TGTGCCAGCAGACAGATCATGAACACTGAAGCTTTCTTT
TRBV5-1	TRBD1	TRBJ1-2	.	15	CASSLPGTGVDGYTF	TGCGCCAGCAGCTTACCCGGGACAGGGGTCGATGGCTACACCTTC
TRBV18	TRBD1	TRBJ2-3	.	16	CASSPLGQGGTDTQYF	TGTGCCAGCTCACCACTCGGGCAGGGGGGCACAGATACGCAGTATTTT
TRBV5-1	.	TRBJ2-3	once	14	CASSLESFTDTQYF	TGCGCCAGCAGCTTGGAGAGCTTCACAGATACGCAGTATTTT
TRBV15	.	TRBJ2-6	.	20	CATSRGMVGQDLSGANVLTF	TGTGCCACCAGCAGAGGGATGGTCGGGCAGGACCTCTCTGGGGCCAACGTCCTGACTTTC
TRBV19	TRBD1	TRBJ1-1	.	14	CASSPDRIEGEAFF	TGTGCCAGTAGTCCGGACAGGATAGAGGGCGAAGCTTTCTTT
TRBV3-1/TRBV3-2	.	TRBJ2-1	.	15	CASSQERAVYNEQFF	TGTGCCAGCAGCCAAGAAAGGGCGGTCTACAATGAGCAGTTCTTC
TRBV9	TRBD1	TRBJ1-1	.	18	CASSAIGQGEWGNTEAFF	TGTGCCAGCAGCGCGATCGGACAGGGGGAGTGGGGAAACACTGAAGCTTTCTTT
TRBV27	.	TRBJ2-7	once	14	CASSPRTASAEQYF	TGTGCCAGCAGTCCACGGACAGCATCCGCCGAGCAGTACTTC
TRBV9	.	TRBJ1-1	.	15	CASSVGGQKLSEAFF	TGTGCCAGCAGCGTCGGGGGTCAGAAATTATCGGAAGCTTTCTTT